This TCR beta chain was documented in a study of blood T cell repertoires in COVID-19. Trimming removed 5 bases from V and 8 bases from J; junction bases left unmatched: 9. From germline, CDR1 is SGHRS and CDR2 YFSETQ. The CDR3 is 14 residues long. Original processing methods: For nucleated cells, counts were estimated from reference gene primer amplification. Assay: immunoSEQ multiplex PCR; the TCRdb copy retains only in-frame clones and omits some. The DNA was the basis for D and trimming; V, J and clone size are from that table. The data hold about 480,000 clones, with 88% observed a single time. The chain combines TRBV5-1 with TRBJ1-2, with 10 bases aligning to TRBD1. The source of this sequence is a middle-aged woman who had recovered from COVID-19. Sequenced material: PBMCs or T cells enriched from blood (not recorded which). CDR3 in DNA: TGCGCCAGCAGGGACGGGACAGGGGACACCGGCTACACCTTC. It is translated as CASRDGTGDTGYTF. Full variable domain (missing parts from reference TRBV5-1 and TRBJ1-2): KAGVTQTPRYLIKTRGQQVTLSCSPISGHRSVSWYQQTPGQGLQFLFEYFSETQRNKGNFPGRFSGRQFSNSRSEMNVSTLELGDSALYLCASRDGTGDTGYTFGSGTRLTVV.